This T cell receptor beta chain was recovered during a study of T cell responses to AZD1222 COVID-19 vaccine. Whole-study findings and limits: Spike-specific TCR breadth and depth rose after two AZD1222 doses. Only a handful of individuals given AZD1222 were seropositive at baseline.

This CDR3 region has 17 residues. Germline CDR1 and CDR2: MDHEN and SYDVKM. Trimming left V 7 bases short and J 2 bases short, with 20 bases between. The method was immunoSEQ multiplex PCR; TCRdb's version includes in-frame clones alone and lacks a portion of them. The data show 77,000 or so clones, with around 91% seen just once and about 28% held by the top ten. As for this clone: Its antigen is currently unknown.

Source: peripheral blood, taken on day 0 of AZD1222 vaccination. This clonotype originated in an adult in good health. V and J are TRBV28 and TRBJ1-4, with a weak D call TRBD1 (5 bases). CDR3 sequence: CASTRPGPLRTNEKLFF. The CDR3 region has the DNA TGTGCCAGCACCCGGCCGGGACCCCTGAGGACTAATGAAAAACTGTTTTTT.